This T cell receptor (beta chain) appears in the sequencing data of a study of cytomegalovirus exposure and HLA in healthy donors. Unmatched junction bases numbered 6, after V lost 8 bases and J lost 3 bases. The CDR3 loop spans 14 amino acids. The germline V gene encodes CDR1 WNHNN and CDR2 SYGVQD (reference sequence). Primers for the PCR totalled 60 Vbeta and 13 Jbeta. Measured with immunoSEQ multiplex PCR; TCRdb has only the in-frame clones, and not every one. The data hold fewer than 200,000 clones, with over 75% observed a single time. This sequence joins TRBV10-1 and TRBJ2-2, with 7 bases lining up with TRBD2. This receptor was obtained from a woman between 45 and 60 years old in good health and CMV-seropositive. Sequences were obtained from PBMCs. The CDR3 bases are TGCGCCAGCCGACTAGCCAGGGACACCGGGGAGCTGTTTTTT. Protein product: CASRLARDTGELFF.